This T cell receptor delta chain was obtained from a study of delta chains in infants with herpesvirus infections. Study-level findings and limits: Caveat: small sample size and no race- or environment-matched controls.

CDR1 is GEAIGNYY, CDR2 EKD, per germline. The length of the CDR3 is 17 residues. To note about this clone: What it binds is not known. A much larger clone differs from this one at a single base, so this may be a read error. This CDR3 is also generated by other DNA sequences in the sample.

Reverse transcription of PBMC RNA used primers specific for the gamma and delta chains. TCRdb re-called the RT-PCR reads with CATT. The profile shows 1,100 or so delta-chain clones, more than 25% of them singletons. This rearrangement joins TRDV2 to TRDJ3; 8 bases are shared with TRDD3. This TCR was sampled from a human donor who was a Ugandan infant, either HIV-exposed or HIV-unexposed (not recorded which). The sequences come from peripheral blood, collected at time point 1 of longitudinal follow-up. For the CDR3, the DNA is TGTGCTTGTGACACCTGGGGGAGCTCCTGGGACACCCGACAGATGTTTTTC. Residues: CACDTWGSSWDTRQMFF.